The 8 T cell receptor beta chains given below trace back to one sample, sequenced in a study of T cell responses to AZD1222 COVID-19 vaccine. Clones were sequenced by immunoSEQ multiplex PCR, and TCRdb holds only the in-frame ones, with some missing. The profile shows tens of thousands of clones, around 86% of them singletons. The material sequenced was peripheral blood, taken on day 0 of AZD1222 vaccination. These receptors came from an adult in good health.

The chain links TRBV5-8 to TRBJ1-1; 10 bases map to TRBD1. Germline V CDR1 and CDR2: SGHTS, YDEGEE. The ends lost 0 bases at V and 4 bases at J; junction bases unmatched: 6. The CDR3 is 16 amino acids. Written as DNA, the CDR3 is TGTGCCAGCAGCTTGGGAGGGCGGGACAGGGGCACTGAAGCTTTCTTT. Translated, it gives CASSLGGRDRGTEAFF.

The CDR3 sequence is CASSFRVETDTQYF. Here the CDR3 DNA reads TGTGCCAGCAGTTTTCGAGTGGAGACAGATACGCAGTATTTT. V usage is TRBV6-2 or TRBV6-3 and J usage is TRBJ2-3; D gene uncertain. The CDR3 spans 14 residues. CDR1 and CDR2 (germline): MNHEY, SVGEGT. Between the trimmed V and J ends, which lost 4 bases and 3 bases, there was a span of 11 bases.

The V gene is TRBV4-1, the J gene TRBJ1-4; D call uncertain. This CDR3 spans 16 amino acids. The ends were cut back, 4 bases at V and 7 bases at J, with 19 bases in the middle. CDR1 is MGHRA, CDR2 YSYEKL, per germline. In nucleotides, the CDR3 is TGCGCCAGCAGCCCAACCCCTACGGAATGGCGTGAAAAACTGTTTTTT. This gives the protein CASSPTPTEWREKLFF.

This clone has just one count. The chain couples TRBV29-1 to TRBJ1-1, with TRBD1 matching over 7 bases. CDR3 length equals 14 residues. V shed 6 bases, J shed 3 bases, and the junction held 10 bases outside the gene matches. Germline V gene lookup returns CDR1 SQVTM and CDR2 ANQGSEA. CDR3 nucleotide sequence: TGCAGCGTCACATCAGGGGGATCGGACACTGAAGCTTTCTTT. Translation gives CSVTSGGSDTEAFF.

The rearrangement uses TRBV28 and TRBJ2-7, with 8 nucleotides matching TRBD2. CDR1 and CDR2 from the germline V gene are MDHEN and SYDVKM. There are 15 residues in the CDR3. V lost 4 bases, J lost 4 bases, and 9 bases stayed unmatched. DNA of the CDR3: TGTGCCAGCAGTTCCTCCAGCGGGAGTAGGTACGAGCAGTACTTC. It specifies CASSSSSGSRYEQYF.

The DNA for the CDR3 is TGTGCCTGGGCCAGGGTCTTCACTGAAGCTTTCTTT. It translates to CAWARVFTEAFF. The J gene is TRBJ1-1, the V gene TRBV30; maybe TRBD1 (5 bases). In germline, CDR1 is GTSNPN, CDR2 SVGIG (reference sequence). V was trimmed by 5 bases and J by 4 bases, leaving 11 bases between them. The CDR3 length is 12 residues. Variable domain in full (rest from reference TRBV30 and TRBJ1-1): SQTIHQWPATLVQPVGSPLSLECTVEGTSNPNLYWYRQAAGRGLQLLFYSVGIGQISSEVPQNLSASRPQDRQFILSSKKLLLSDSGFYLCAWARVFTEAFFGQGTRLTVV.

The V and J genes are TRBV5-8 and TRBJ1-4; D not resolved. This CDR3 is 14 amino acids long. The germline gives CDR1 SGHTS, CDR2 YDEGEE. V gave up 2 bases and J gave up 1 base, with 6 bases separating them. CDR3 in amino acids: CASSLPRTNEKLFF. CDR3 bases: TGTGCCAGCAGCTTACCACGAACTAATGAAAAACTGTTTTTT.

This sequence joins TRBV20-1 and TRBJ2-3, with TRBD2 matching 10 bases. Germline values: CDR1 DFQATT, CDR2 SNEGSKA (reference sequence). The V and J ends lost 3 bases and 5 bases, in that order; junction bases with no gene match: 14. The CDR3 sequence is 17 residues long. CDR3 residues: CSASRGVRGLAIDTQYF. CDR3 in DNA: TGCAGTGCTAGTCGGGGCGTAAGGGGACTAGCGATAGATACGCAGTATTTT.